This TCR beta chain came from a study of blood T cell repertoires in COVID-19. Turning to the study itself: The United States, Italy and Spain were the sources of the acute and convalescent COVID-19 samples. The cDNA or gDNA used as material had been derived from T cells, B-cell-depleted T cells, or PBMCs.

Germline V gene lookup returns CDR1 SGHTA and CDR2 FQGNSA. The V gene end was trimmed by 3 bases and the J gene end by 1 base; junction bases not matched to a gene: 1. This CDR3 is built from 14 residues. In the original workflow: Amplification with reference gene primers provided the estimates of nucleated cell counts. The protocol was immunoSEQ multiplex PCR, while the TCRdb copy is restricted to in-frame clones and leaves out a portion. The V and J calls and the clone size are those of that table, but D and trimming were determined from the DNA. The data contain 140,000 or so clones, over 80% of them singletons.

The chain combines TRBV7-2 with TRBJ1-1; 8 bases map to TRBD1. The clonotype was recovered from a woman of 80 years or more with acute or convalescent COVID-19. Source material: peripheral blood. The DNA of the CDR3 is TGTGCCAGCAGCTTTGACAGGGGGAACACTGAAGCTTTCTTT. Its protein is CASSFDRGNTEAFF.